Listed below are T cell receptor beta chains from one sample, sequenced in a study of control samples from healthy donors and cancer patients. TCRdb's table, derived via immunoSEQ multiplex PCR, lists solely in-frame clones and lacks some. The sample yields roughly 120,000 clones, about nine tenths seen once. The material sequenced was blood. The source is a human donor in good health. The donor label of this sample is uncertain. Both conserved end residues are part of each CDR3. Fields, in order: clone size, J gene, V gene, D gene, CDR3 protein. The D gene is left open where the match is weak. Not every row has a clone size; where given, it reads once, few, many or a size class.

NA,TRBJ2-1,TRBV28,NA,CASSRYNEQFF
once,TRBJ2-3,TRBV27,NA,CASSSSSTDTQYF
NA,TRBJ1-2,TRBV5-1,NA,CASSPEPGPGVYGYTF
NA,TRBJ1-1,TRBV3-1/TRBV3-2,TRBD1,CASSQDRQGAGTEAFF
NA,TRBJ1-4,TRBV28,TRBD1,CASSLVGQGFEKLFF
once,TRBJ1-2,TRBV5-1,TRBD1,CASSSTGGDYGYTF
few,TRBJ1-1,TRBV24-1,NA,CASLGPTGMNTEAFF
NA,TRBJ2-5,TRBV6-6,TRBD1,CASSLTGDQETQYF
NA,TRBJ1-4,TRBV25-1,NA,CASRDTATNEKLFF
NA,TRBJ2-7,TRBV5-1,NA,CASSRRDGPYEQYF
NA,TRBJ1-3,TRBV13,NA,CASSQGSRKGNTIYF
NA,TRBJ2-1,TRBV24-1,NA,CATSETDRTKQFF
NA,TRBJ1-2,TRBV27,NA,CASSLTALSYGYTF
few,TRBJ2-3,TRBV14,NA,CASSQWARRTPEDTQYF
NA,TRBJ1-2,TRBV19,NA,CASRPYGGLTHNYGYTF
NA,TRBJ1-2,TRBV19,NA,CASTQNRVGYTF
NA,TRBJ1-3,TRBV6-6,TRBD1,CASSTPGQGYTIYF
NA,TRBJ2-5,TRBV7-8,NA,CASSSTSGAGETQYF
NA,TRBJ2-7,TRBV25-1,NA,CASSEYGQAYEQYF
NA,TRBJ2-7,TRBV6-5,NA,CASSPSQGQRYF
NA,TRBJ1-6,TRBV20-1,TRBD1,CSASGWDRVGSPLHF
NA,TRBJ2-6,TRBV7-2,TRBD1,CASSRTGSGANVLTF